What follows are 17 T cell receptor beta chains derived from one specimen sequenced in a study of blood T cells in healthy people across ages. A second PCR, run for about 6 to 11 cycles, used a sample-barcoded 5' primer plus a J-beta primer mix. TCRdb re-derived calls from the 5' RACE reads in MiXCR, one entry per CDR3 protein. The sample lists around 800,000 distinct CDR3 sequences, approximately 67% seen once, with around a quarter in the top ten. The sequenced material came from blood. These receptors were collected from a man younger than 45 in good health.

The V gene is TRBV10-3, the J gene TRBJ2-7, with 7 bases identical to TRBD1. The CDR3 runs 15 residues. Trimming took 4 bases from V and 4 from J; bases not matched to a gene: 10. CDR1 is ENHRY and CDR2 is SYGVKD in the germline V gene. The CDR3: CAISGGATGRYEQYF. CDR3 bases: TGTGCCATCAGTGGGGGCGCGACAGGGAGATACGAGCAGTACTTC.

The gene calls are TRBV7-3 and TRBJ2-3; 9 nucleotides agree with TRBD2. V was pared by 5 bases and J by 1 base, with 4 bases of the junction left unmatched. In germline, CDR1 is SGHTA, CDR2 FQGTGA. This CDR3 is 15 amino acids long. The CDR3 loop reads CASSQSSGGTDTQYF. The CDR3 region has the DNA TGTGCCAGCAGCCAATCTAGCGGGGGCACAGATACGCAGTATTTT.

The V call is TRBV29-1, the J call TRBJ2-5; perhaps TRBD1 as D (6 bases). Deletions cut 4 bases from V and 11 bases from J, with 20 bases between. The germline V gene has CDR1 SQVTM and CDR2 ANQGSEA. The CDR3 loop spans 13 amino acids. The CDR3 bases are TGCAGCGTTGGTTGGGGGCTTTACAATGAGCAGTACTTC. It encodes CSVGWGLYNEQYF. Using reference TRBV29-1 and TRBJ2-5 for the parts outside the CDR3, the full variable domain is SAVISQKPSRDICQRGTSLTIQCQVDSQVTMMFWYRQQPGQSLTLIATANQGSEATYESGFVIDKFPISRPNLTFSTLTVSNMSPEDSSIYLCSVGWGLYNEQYFGPGTRLLVL.

V gene TRBV29-1 combines with J gene TRBJ1-2; no clear D. The V end lost 0 bases, the J end lost 12 bases, and 11 bases lay between the germline ends. Germline CDR1 and CDR2: SQVTM and ANQGSEA. The CDR3 spans 11 residues. The CDR3 region has the DNA TGCAGCGTTGAAGATCGGAGTCGCCACACCTTC. Protein sequence: CSVEDRSRHTF.

This clonotype was counted only a few times. The CDR3 protein is CATSRAGGHNEQFF. The DNA for the CDR3 is TGTGCCACCAGCAGAGCCGGGGGGCACAATGAGCAGTTCTTC. V is TRBV15 and J is TRBJ2-1; D possibly corresponds to TRBD2 (7 bases). V dropped 1 base and J dropped 5 bases, with 9 bases sitting between them. CDR1 and CDR2 from the germline V gene are LNHNV and YYDKDF (reference sequence). The CDR3 is made up of 14 amino acids.

This clonotype was detected only a few times. The rearrangement links TRBV7-2 to TRBJ2-7, with 10 bases lining up with TRBD2. The germline V gene has CDR1 SGHTA and CDR2 FQGNSA. This CDR3 contains 16 residues. Unmatched junction bases numbered 14, after V lost 5 bases and J lost 7 bases. This CDR3 is CASSTKLAGAVNEQYF. CDR3 nucleotide sequence: TGTGCCAGCAGCACGAAGCTAGCGGGGGCTGTAAATGAGCAGTACTTC.

The rearrangement uses TRBV29-1 and TRBJ2-4, with 8 bases lining up with TRBD1. The length of the CDR3 is 13 residues. V gave up 2 bases and J gave up 6 bases; unmatched junction bases: 3. Germline V lookup: CDR1 SQVTM, CDR2 ANQGSEA. The CDR3 bases are TGCAGCGTTGAACAGGGGGCAGGAAACATTCAGTACTTC. This codes for CSVEQGAGNIQYF.

This sequence joins TRBV28 and TRBJ2-3; 8 bases align to TRBD1. The V segment lost 1 base and the J segment 1 base; nucleotides outside the gene matches: 4. Germline V gives CDR1 MDHEN, CDR2 SYDVKM. The CDR3 is 16 residues long. For the CDR3, the DNA is TGTGCCAGCAGTTTATACCCGGACAGGGGCACAGATACGCAGTATTTT. Residues: CASSLYPDRGTDTQYF.

CDR3 protein: CSASPKRISTDTQYF. DNA for the CDR3: TGCAGTGCATCCCCGAAGCGGATAAGCACAGATACGCAGTATTTT. The J gene is TRBJ2-3, the V gene TRBV20-1; D is possibly TRBD2 (5 bases). V shed 6 bases and J shed 0 bases, with 16 bases lying between them. The CDR3 consists of 15 residues. Germline-derived CDR1 and CDR2 are DFQATT and SNEGSKA (reference sequence).

The sample holds a few counts of this clonotype. The rearrangement joins TRBV15 to TRBJ2-1, with TRBD2 identical over 12 bases. This CDR3 region has 17 residues. Germline CDR1 and CDR2: LNHNV and YYDKDF (reference sequence). Trimming at V came to 1 base and at J to 4 bases, leaving 5 bases not matched to a gene. The CDR3 region is CATSRGATSGGYNEQFF. The CDR3 DNA sequence: TGTGCCACCAGCAGAGGGGCGACTAGCGGGGGTTACAATGAGCAGTTCTTC. Looking up the rest from reference TRBV15 and TRBJ2-1 gives the full variable domain: DAMVIQNPRYQVTQFGKPVTLSCSQTLNHNVMYWYQQKSSQAPKLLFHYYDKDFNNEADTPDNFQSRRPNTSFCFLDIRSPGLGDTAMYLCATSRGATSGGYNEQFFGPGTRLTVL.

This clonotype was found a few times. V gene TRBV28 combines with J gene TRBJ2-3, with 7 bases lining up with TRBD1. Germline lookup yields CDR1 MDHEN and CDR2 SYDVKM. There are 12 residues in the CDR3. V shed 10 bases, J shed 4 bases, and the junction held 5 bases outside the gene matches. In nucleotides, the CDR3 is TGTGCCACCTCTGACAGGGCAGATACGCAGTATTTT. Translating gives CATSDRADTQYF. Filled out from reference TRBV28 and TRBJ2-3, the complete variable domain reads DVKVTQSSRYLVKRTGEKVFLECVQDMDHENMFWYRQDPGLGLRLIYFSYDVKMKEKGDIPEGYSVSREKKERFSLILESASTNQTSMYLCATSDRADTQYFGPGTRLTVL.

The chain links TRBV2 to TRBJ2-7, with D perhaps matching TRBD1 (6 bases). V gave up 4 bases and J gave up 6 bases, with 10 bases separating them. This CDR3 spans 12 amino acids. Per germline, CDR1 SNHLY and CDR2 FYNNEI. The CDR3 nucleotides are TGTGCCAGCAGTGGTGACAGGACCGAGCAGTACTTC. Amino acids: CASSGDRTEQYF.

This sequence joins TRBV7-9 and TRBJ2-5; 7 bases match TRBD2. CDR3 size: 13 residues. Germline CDR1 SEHNR, CDR2 FQNEAQ (reference sequence). The CDR3 loop is CTGSLGEGETQYF. DNA for the CDR3: TGTACCGGCAGCTTAGGGGAGGGGGAGACCCAGTACTTC.

The sample holds one count of this clonotype. This chain connects TRBV2 to TRBJ2-1; TRBD2 agrees at 8 bases. Germline CDR1 reads SNHLY; CDR2 reads FYNNEI. The CDR3 spans 15 residues. V was clipped by 7 bases and J by 5 bases; unmatched bases: 10. As DNA, the CDR3 is TGTGCCAGCAAGGGCTGGAGCGGGAGAGACAATGAGCAGTTCTTC. Residues: CASKGWSGRDNEQFF.

V gene TRBV7-3 combines with J gene TRBJ1-1; D unresolved. CDR1 is SGHTA and CDR2 is FQGTGA in the germline V gene. The CDR3 consists of 15 residues. Deletions cut 2 bases from V and 4 bases from J, with 14 bases between. The CDR3 DNA is TGTGCCAGCAGCTTATATGGCGCAGCCGGCACTGAAGCTTTCTTT. Translated, it gives CASSLYGAAGTEAFF.

This clonotype was seen just once. The gene calls are TRBV20-1 and TRBJ1-1; a weak D match, TRBD1 (6 bases). This CDR3 comprises 14 residues. The germline V and J ends were trimmed by 0 bases and 10 bases, with 18 bases remaining between them. Germline CDR1 DFQATT, CDR2 SNEGSKA (reference sequence). CDR3 sequence reads: CSARDLSGIRGAFF. The CDR3 DNA is TGCAGTGCTAGAGATCTAAGTGGGATCAGGGGAGCTTTCTTT.

J is TRBJ1-5 and V is TRBV20-1; the match to TRBD1 covers 7 bases. CDR1 is DFQATT, CDR2 SNEGSKA, per germline (reference sequence). Losses at the gene ends were 4 bases for V and 1 base for J; bases not matched to a gene: 7. The CDR3 totals 15 residues. The DNA for the CDR3 is TGCAGTGCTACCGGCAGGGGGAACAGCAATCAGCCCCAGCATTTT. It translates to CSATGRGNSNQPQHF.